Included here is one T cell receptor beta chain sequence, with context. Semi-nested PCR with Nested Universal Primer A followed constant-region reverse priming of full-length variable regions. TCRdb reprocessed the 5' RACE reads via MiXCR and lists one record per CDR3 protein. Among 62,000 or so distinct CDR3 sequences listed, 30% were seen once. The CDR3 contains 15 residues. Germline values: CDR1 SGHTA, CDR2 FQGNSA. Trimming at V came to 7 bases and at J to 1 base, leaving 5 bases not matched to a gene. Purified naive CD4+ T cells were depleted of CD25+ Tregs. Sequenced sample: tumor-infiltrating naive CD4+ T cells sorted from the breast tumor. Subset denoted: naive CD4+ T cells, CD4+CD45RA+CD25-. The clonotype was recovered from a female donor with breast cancer. J is TRBJ1-3 and V is TRBV7-2, with 9 positions matching TRBD1. The CDR3 protein is CASKNGTGSGNTIYF. The DNA of the CDR3 is TGTGCCAGCAAAAACGGGACAGGGTCTGGAAACACCATATATTTT.